The present T cell receptor beta chain was sequenced within a study of blood T cell repertoires in COVID-19 (dated by TCRdb to about 2020). Notes on the research overall: Samples from collaborators originated in the United States, Italy and Spain and spanned both the acute and convalescent phases of COVID-19. The prospective study material was composed of cDNA or gDNA derived from T cells, B-cell-depleted T cells, or PBMCs. The dataset comprised deeply sampled blood TCRbeta repertoires from subjects exposed to, actively infected with, or recovered from COVID-19. A freely available public database, intended as a resource for researchers studying the immune response to SARS-CoV-2, is where the repertoires were released. The samples were drawn from two sources: the first 160 participants of the ongoing ImmuneRACE study, and 950 to 1,500 subjects contributed by 6 global collaborators. A de-identified subject ID, COVID-19 status, age in years and sex were almost always included in the sample metadata. Where available, HLA class I and class II types were obtained from metadata supplied by the sample provider rather than from assay-based typing. What the work shows at the level of the full study, not this receptor alone: Clinical and demographic metadata were provided uncurated, with the amount varying by source and participant.

Participants in the prospective study were enrolled through a virtual design, were aged 18 to 89 years, and lived in fewer than 30 United States geographic areas. Cohort assignment in the prospective study relied on participant-reported clinical history from a screening survey and a study questionnaire. Recovered participants in ImmuneRACE Cohort 3 were defined by two consecutive negative NP/OP PCR tests, clearance by a healthcare professional, or resolution of symptoms. Mobile phlebotomists in the prospective study collected whole blood, serum and a nasopharyngeal or oropharyngeal swab from every participant. Additional blood draws and questionnaires over an approximately 2-month period could optionally be provided by prospective study participants. Blood samples from the prospective study were shipped frozen or at room temperature prior to DNA extraction. As concerns this clone: Its antigen specificity is not known. No much larger clone exists at a distance of one base, and base qualities are not known.

TCRbeta CDR3 regions were amplified from genomic DNA using the immunoSEQ Assay, a bias-controlled multiplex PCR. As for the original processing: Nucleated cell counts per sample were estimated from amplification of reference gene primers within the assay. Sequence reads were collapsed and filtered to measure the absolute abundance of every unique TCRbeta CDR3 rearrangement. For each sample, productive Simpson clonality was calculated as the square root of Simpson's diversity index across productive rearrangements. Drawn from immuneACCESS, this table holds only the in-frame rearrangements with V and J called that TCRdb kept. Clones are partly lost; checked studies trace under half to an unresolved V gene and leave the rest unexplained. The V and J calls and the clone size are those of that table, but D and trimming were determined from the DNA. In this sample the table shows roughly 250,000 clones, approximately 85% of which occur a single time. The ten largest clones represent 4% to 4.5% of the sample.

The CDR3 numbers 16 residues from cysteine through phenylalanine. Only the CDR3 portion is preserved as DNA: 48 bases, with reading frame beginning at the first base. Via the germline V gene, CDR1 is SNHLY and CDR2 FYNNEI. V is trimmed back by 11 bases and J by 0 bases, and the junction contains 12 bases that no gene match accounts for. The sequence links TRBV2 to TRBJ1-1; 10 central bases correspond to TRBD1. What was sequenced was PBMCs or T cells enriched from blood (not recorded which). The TCR comes from a woman aged 25 to 39 who had recovered from COVID-19. The nucleotide sequence is given as TGTGCCGGAATCCGGGACAGGGGCGTCATGAACACTGAAGCTTTCTTT. This translates into CAGIRDRGVMNTEAFF.